These 6 T cell receptor beta chains came from one sample sequenced in a study of T-cell memory formation after mild COVID-19. Using its own MiXCR run on the 5' RACE reads, TCRdb lists one record per CDR3 protein. The sample lists fewer than 50,000 distinct CDR3 sequences, around 7.3% occurring once. Material for sequencing was PBMCs or a T cell subset sorted from them (not recorded which). These TCRs come from a man aged 18 to 30 who had mild COVID-19 (a few samples of this study predate the infection). Cell type and time point are not known.

This clonotype was counted only a few times. The chain is built from TRBV29-1 and TRBJ1-1; 10 bases agree with TRBD1. This CDR3 is 15 amino acids long. Unmatched junction bases numbered 7, after V lost 6 bases and J lost 0 bases. The V gene's germline CDR1 is SQVTM and CDR2 ANQGSEA. The CDR3 region is CSVGQGPSMNTEAFF. In DNA, the CDR3 is TGCAGCGTGGGACAGGGGCCTAGCATGAACACTGAAGCTTTCTTT.

This clonotype came up many times. The rearrangement uses TRBV7-2 and TRBJ1-5; D is perhaps TRBD1 (6 bases). This CDR3 is built from 15 residues. V gave up 5 bases and J gave up 7 bases, with 18 bases separating them. CDR1 is SGHTA and CDR2 is FQGNSA in the germline V gene. The CDR3 is CASSPGGATAQPQHF. The CDR3, as DNA: TGTGCCAGCAGCCCCGGGGGGGCGACGGCGCAGCCCCAGCATTTT.

The gene calls are TRBV18 and TRBJ1-4; D unresolved. Germline loops: CDR1 KGHSH, CDR2 LQKENI. There are 14 residues in the CDR3. V lost 0 bases, J lost 8 bases, and 10 bases lay in between. The CDR3: CASSPPGLGEKLFF. As DNA, the CDR3 is TGTGCCAGCTCACCACCAGGGTTGGGAGAAAAACTGTTTTTT.

A few counts support this clonotype. The chain carries TRBV18 and TRBJ1-3; D gene uncertain. V lost 6 bases and J 4 bases, leaving 16 bases between the germline ends. The CDR3 runs to 15 residues. Germline lookup yields CDR1 KGHSH and CDR2 LQKENI. The CDR3 is CASSPEGGLGNTIYF. In nucleotides, the CDR3 is TGTGCCAGCTCCCCGGAGGGAGGTCTCGGAAACACCATATATTTT.

This clonotype was seen at least ten times. CDR3 sequence (DNA): TGTGCCAGCAGTTTGGAAGGAAACACTGAAGCTTTCTTT. The encoded protein is CASSLEGNTEAFF. The chain uses TRBV12-3 or TRBV12-4 and TRBJ1-1; D uncertain. This CDR3 region has 13 residues. The V end was cut by 3 bases, the J end by 2 bases, with 7 bases between.

This clonotype appeared a few times. The chain uses TRBV6-2 or TRBV6-3 and TRBJ1-2; 9 nucleotides align to TRBD1. With V trimmed by 2 bases and J by 7 bases, 11 bases remained unmatched. The CDR3 runs 16 residues. Per germline, CDR1 MNHEY and CDR2 SVGEGT. The CDR3 region has the DNA TGTGCCAGCAGTTACAGACGGGGACAGGGATCGCGTGGCTACACCTTC. This codes for CASSYRRGQGSRGYTF.